This TCR beta chain was retrieved from a study of control samples from healthy donors and cancer patients. Here immunoSEQ multiplex PCR was the method, and the copy in TCRdb shows in-frame clones only, minus some. The sample records some 79,000 clones, around nine tenths being singletons. The germline gives CDR1 DFQATT, CDR2 SNEGSKA (reference sequence). The CDR3 runs to 17 residues. With V trimmed by 3 bases and J by 4 bases, 15 bases remained unmatched. The chain joins TRBV20-1 to TRBJ2-5; 9 bases map to TRBD1. Sequenced sample: blood. The receptor comes from a man aged 45-65 years in good health. DNA for the CDR3: TGCAGTGCTAGTAAAGGGACAGGGATTTCAATAAGAGAGACCCAGTACTTC. Its protein is CSASKGTGISIRETQYF.